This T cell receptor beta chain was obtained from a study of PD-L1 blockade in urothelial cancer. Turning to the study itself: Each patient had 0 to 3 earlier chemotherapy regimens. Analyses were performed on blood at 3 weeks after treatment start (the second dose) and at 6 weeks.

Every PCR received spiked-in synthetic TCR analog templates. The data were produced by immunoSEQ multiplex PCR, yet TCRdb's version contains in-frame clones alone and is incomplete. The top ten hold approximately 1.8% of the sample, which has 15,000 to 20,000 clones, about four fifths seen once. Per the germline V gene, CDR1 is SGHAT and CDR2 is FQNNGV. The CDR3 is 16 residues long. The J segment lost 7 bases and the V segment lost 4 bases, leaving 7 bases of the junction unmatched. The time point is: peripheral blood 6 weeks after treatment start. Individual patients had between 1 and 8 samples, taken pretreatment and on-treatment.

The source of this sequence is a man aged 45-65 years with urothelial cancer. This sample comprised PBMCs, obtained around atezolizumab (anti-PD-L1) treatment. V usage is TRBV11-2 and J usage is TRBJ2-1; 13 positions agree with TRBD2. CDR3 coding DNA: TGTGCCAGCAGCTATACTAGCGGGGGGGCCGGTAATGAGCAGTTCTTC. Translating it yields CASSYTSGGAGNEQFF.